This T cell receptor (beta chain) was identified during a study of T cells in Graves' hyperthyroidism and ophthalmopathy. V was clipped by 2 bases and J by 0 bases; unmatched bases: 7. CDR1 and CDR2 from the germline V gene are GTSNPN and SVGIG (reference sequence). The CDR3 is made up of 16 amino acids. There were TCR beta CDR3 regions amplified from RNA transcripts. The HTBI primer set was used in a first-round RT-PCR of the TCR CDR3. MiXCR, run by TCRdb on the multiplex PCR reads, gives a single entry per CDR3 protein. The data show 600,000 to 650,000 distinct CDR3 sequences, about a sixth seen once.

This receptor was identified in a woman aged 30 to 39 with Graves' hyperthyroidism. This chain joins TRBV30 and TRBJ1-3; 7 bases agree with TRBD1. The sequenced sample consisted of blood. The CDR3 DNA reads TGTGCCTGGAGTACAGGGGTAGTGAGCTCTGGAAACACCATATATTTT. It encodes CAWSTGVVSSGNTIYF.